Listed below are T cell receptor beta chains from one sample, sequenced in a study of blood T cell repertoires in COVID-19. Assay used: immunoSEQ multiplex PCR; TCRdb lists only in-frame clones, some missing. The sample contains approximately 440,000 clones, about nine tenths of which appear only once. What was sequenced was PBMCs or T cells enriched from blood (not recorded which). These receptors were collected from a man between 18 and 29 years old who had recovered from COVID-19. Both conserved end residues are part of each CDR3. The D gene is left open where the match is weak. Size is stated for part of the rows, as once, few or many counts, or as a class when the clone is expanded.

>.|TRBV2|.|TRBJ1-2
TGTGCCAGCAGTGAAGCTCGAGGGATGGGTGGCTACACCTTC
CASSEARGMGGYTF
>.|TRBV5-4|.|TRBJ2-3
TGTGCCAGCAGCTTGGCGGGAGATAGAGATACGCAGTATTTT
CASSLAGDRDTQYF
>.|TRBV5-5|.|TRBJ1-5
TGTGCCAGCAGCTTGGTGGCCAACCTTAACCAGCCCCAGCATTTT
CASSLVANLNQPQHF
>TRBD2|TRBV5-8|.|TRBJ2-7
TGTGCCAGCAAGCCTGCGGGAGCTATCAACGAGCAGTACTTC
CASKPAGAINEQYF
>.|TRBV2|once|TRBJ1-6
TGTGCCAGCAGTGCGGACAGCTTTAATTCACCCCTCCACTTT
CASSADSFNSPLHF
>.|TRBV30|.|TRBJ1-5
TGTGCCTGGAGTAAGAGCCTGATCTATCAGCCCCAGCATTTT
CAWSKSLIYQPQHF
>TRBD1|TRBV9|.|TRBJ1-4
TGTGCCAGCAGCGTATCCCCGACAGGGACTAATGAAAAACTGTTTTTT
CASSVSPTGTNEKLFF
>.|TRBV15|.|TRBJ1-5
TGTGCCACCAGCAGAGATACTCCGAGTAGTCTACAGCCCCAGCATTTT
CATSRDTPSSLQPQHF
>TRBD1|TRBV12-5|.|TRBJ1-5
TGTGCTAGTGGTTTGGCCGACAGGGTGGGTCAGCCCCAGCATTTT
CASGLADRVGQPQHF
>.|TRBV28|.|TRBJ2-1
TGTGCCAGCAGTCCCTTAGCGGACGTGGAGAATGAGCAGTTCTTC
CASSPLADVENEQFF
>TRBD2|TRBV28|.|TRBJ2-2
TGTGCCAGCAGTTTGGCGGGGGCGAACACCGGGGAGCTGTTTTTT
CASSLAGANTGELFF
>TRBD1|TRBV27|.|TRBJ2-1
TGTGCCAGCAGTAGACCGACAGGGATGAGCTACAATGAGCAGTTCTTC
CASSRPTGMSYNEQFF
>TRBD1|TRBV6-1|.|TRBJ2-5
TGTGCCAGCAGTGAATTCTGGGGACAGGGGTTTTACGGGACCCAGTACTTC
CASSEFWGQGFYGTQYF
>TRBD1|TRBV27|.|TRBJ1-1
TGTGCCAGCAGGGCTGGGGACAGGTTAGGGGGCACTGAAGCTTTCTTT
CASRAGDRLGGTEAFF
>.|TRBV2|few|TRBJ2-5
TGTGCCAGCAGGTCCCTCAGGGAAGAGACCCAGTACTTC
CASRSLREETQYF
>TRBD1|TRBV5-1|.|TRBJ2-3
TGCGCCAGCAGCGGGGGGACAGGGTACACAGATACGCAGTATTTT
CASSGGTGYTDTQYF
>TRBD2|TRBV5-6|.|TRBJ2-1
TGTGCCAGCAGCTCCAAGATTAGCGGGAGTGGGTACAATGAGCAGTTCTTC
CASSSKISGSGYNEQFF
>.|TRBV6-5|.|TRBJ1-6
TGTGCCAGCAGTCCGGATTCACCCCTCCACTTT
CASSPDSPLHF
>TRBD1|TRBV6-6|.|TRBJ2-7
TGTGCCAGCAGTCTAAAAGGGGACAGGGAGGACGAGCAGTACTTC
CASSLKGDREDEQYF
>.|TRBV7-9|.|TRBJ1-1
TGTGCCACTTCTAAGCGGTCTCCGGGTATGAACACTGAAGCTTTCTTT
CATSKRSPGMNTEAFF
>.|TRBV21-1|.|TRBJ1-4
TGTGCCAGCAGCAAGCGCAGGGGGCTTGTTTGCGAAAAACTGTTTTTT
CASSKRRGLVCEKLFF
>.|TRBV2|few|TRBJ2-7
TGTGCCAGCAGTGAAGAAGTGTCTAACCAGTACTTC
CASSEEVSNQYF
>.|TRBV28|.|TRBJ1-4
TGTGCCAGCTCGACGGCGGCACTCGGGGAAAAACTGTTTTTT
CASSTAALGEKLFF
>.|TRBV7-9|.|TRBJ1-2
TGTGCCAGCTGGACTCCCGACTTTAACTATGGCTACACCTTC
CASWTPDFNYGYTF
>TRBD1|TRBV19|.|TRBJ1-4
TGTGCCAGTAGTTTAGACAGGGTCGGTGAAAAACTGTTTTTT
CASSLDRVGEKLFF
>TRBD1|TRBV6-1|once|TRBJ1-1
TGTGCCAGCAGTGAGACAGGGTATCCCATGAACACTGAAGCTTTCTTT
CASSETGYPMNTEAFF